The present TCR beta chain was sequenced within a study of T-cell reconstitution after alpha-beta-depleted transplantation in children. This clonotype was detected only a few times. The authors prepared the TCRbeta library with unique molecular identifiers. MiXCR, run by TCRdb on the PCR reads, gives a single entry per CDR3 protein. There are some 640,000 distinct CDR3 sequences in the sample; over 15% occur only once, and 0.85% to 1.3% lies in the top ten. Sample: PBMCs from the stem cell graft donor, taken from the stem cell graft. This clonotype was sampled from a human donor who donated a stem cell graft to a child with acute myeloid leukemia.

CDR3 sequence reads: CASSPETGATDTQYF. CDR3 bases: TGCGCCAGCAGCCCTGAGACAGGGGCCACAGATACGCAGTATTTT. The genes are TRBV5-1 and TRBJ2-3; 8 bases match TRBD1. Germline-derived CDR1 and CDR2 are SGHRS and YFSETQ. The CDR3 contains 15 residues. V lost 4 bases, J lost 2 bases, and 6 bases stayed unmatched.